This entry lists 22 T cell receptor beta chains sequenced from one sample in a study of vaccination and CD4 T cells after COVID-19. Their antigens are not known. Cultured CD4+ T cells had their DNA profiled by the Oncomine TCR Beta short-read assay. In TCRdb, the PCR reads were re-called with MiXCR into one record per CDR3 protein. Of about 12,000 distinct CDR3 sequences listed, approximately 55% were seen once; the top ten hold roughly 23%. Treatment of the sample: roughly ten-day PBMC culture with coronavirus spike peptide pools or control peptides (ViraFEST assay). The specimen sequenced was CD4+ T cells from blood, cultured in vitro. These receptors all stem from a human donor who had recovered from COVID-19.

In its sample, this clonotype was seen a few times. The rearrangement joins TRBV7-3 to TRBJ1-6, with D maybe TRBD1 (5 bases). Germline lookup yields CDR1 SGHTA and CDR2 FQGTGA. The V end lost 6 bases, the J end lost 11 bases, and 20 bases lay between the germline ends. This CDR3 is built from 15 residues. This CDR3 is CASSSTPGRVTPLHF. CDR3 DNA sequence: TGTGCCAGCAGTTCCACCCCTGGCAGGGTCACACCCCTCCACTTT.

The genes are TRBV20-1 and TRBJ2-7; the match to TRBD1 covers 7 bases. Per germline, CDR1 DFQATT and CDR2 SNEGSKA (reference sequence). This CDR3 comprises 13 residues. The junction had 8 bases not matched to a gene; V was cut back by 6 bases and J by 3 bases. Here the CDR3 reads CSALGQGDYEQYF. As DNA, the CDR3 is TGCAGTGCCCTGGGGCAGGGGGACTACGAGCAGTACTTC.

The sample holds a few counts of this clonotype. The chain's CDR3 is CSANDDNQETQYF. The CDR3 DNA reads as TGCAGTGCTAACGACGACAACCAAGAGACCCAGTACTTC. The chain is built from TRBV20-1 and TRBJ2-5; no reliable D call. CDR3 length equals 13 residues. With 4 bases removed from V and 0 bases from J, the gap between germline ends came to 9 bases. Germline CDR1 and CDR2: DFQATT and SNEGSKA (reference sequence).

The CDR3 sequence is CASSGQGRDEKLFF. CDR3 DNA: TGTGCCAGCAGTGGGCAGGGGAGGGATGAAAAACTGTTTTTT. The chain couples TRBV6-1 to TRBJ1-4; TRBD1 is a possible D gene (6 bases). V lost 4 bases to trimming and J lost 6 bases, with 12 bases between them. The germline gives CDR1 MNHNS, CDR2 SASEGT. CDR3 length: 14 amino acids.

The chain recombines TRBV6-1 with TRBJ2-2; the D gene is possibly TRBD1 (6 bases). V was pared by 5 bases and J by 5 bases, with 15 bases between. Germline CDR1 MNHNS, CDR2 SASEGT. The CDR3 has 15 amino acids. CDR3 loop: CASSRTTGNTGELFF. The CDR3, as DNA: TGTGCCAGCAGTCGAACTACAGGGAATACCGGGGAGCTGTTTTTT.

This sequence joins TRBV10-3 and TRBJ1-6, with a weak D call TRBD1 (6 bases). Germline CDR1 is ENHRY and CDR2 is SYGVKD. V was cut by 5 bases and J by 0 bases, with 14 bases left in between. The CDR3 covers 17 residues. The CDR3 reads CAISNGGGGSYNSPLHF. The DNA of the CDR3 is TGTGCCATCAGTAACGGTGGAGGGGGCTCCTATAATTCACCCCTCCACTTT.

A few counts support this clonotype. Written as DNA, the CDR3 is TGTGCCAGCGGTAACGTGAGGGGAGTGCTGACCCAGTACTTC. Protein product: CASGNVRGVLTQYF. The J gene is TRBJ2-5, the V gene TRBV27; D could derive from TRBD1 or TRBD2 (5 bases each). Germline V gene lookup returns CDR1 MNHEY and CDR2 SMNVEV (reference sequence). V lost 8 bases and J 7 bases, leaving 20 bases between the germline ends. The CDR3 has 14 amino acids.

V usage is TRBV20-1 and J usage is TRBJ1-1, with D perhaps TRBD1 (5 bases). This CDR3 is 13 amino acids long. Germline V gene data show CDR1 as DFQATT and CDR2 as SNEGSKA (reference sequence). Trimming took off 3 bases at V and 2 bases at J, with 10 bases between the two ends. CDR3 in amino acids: CSASGGINTEAFF. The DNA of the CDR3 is TGCAGTGCTAGTGGGGGGATTAACACTGAAGCTTTCTTT.

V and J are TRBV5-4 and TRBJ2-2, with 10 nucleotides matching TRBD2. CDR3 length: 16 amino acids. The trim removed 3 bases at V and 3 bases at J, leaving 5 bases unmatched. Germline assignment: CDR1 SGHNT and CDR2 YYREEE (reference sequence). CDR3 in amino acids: CASSSYSGGYTGELFF. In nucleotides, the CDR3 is TGTGCCAGCAGCTCATATAGCGGGGGGTACACCGGGGAGCTGTTTTTT.

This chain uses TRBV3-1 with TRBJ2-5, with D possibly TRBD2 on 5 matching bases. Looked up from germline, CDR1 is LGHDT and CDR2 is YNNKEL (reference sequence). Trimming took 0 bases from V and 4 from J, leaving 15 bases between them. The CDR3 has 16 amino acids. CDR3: CASSQDLMAGVETQYF. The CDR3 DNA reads TGTGCCAGCAGCCAAGATTTAATGGCGGGTGTAGAGACCCAGTACTTC.

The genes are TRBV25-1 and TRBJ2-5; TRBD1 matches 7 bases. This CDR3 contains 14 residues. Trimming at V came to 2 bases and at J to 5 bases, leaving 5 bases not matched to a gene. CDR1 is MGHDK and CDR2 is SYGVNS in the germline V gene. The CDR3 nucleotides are TGTGCCAGCAGTGAACAAGGGGGCCTCGAGACCCAGTACTTC. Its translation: CASSEQGGLETQYF.

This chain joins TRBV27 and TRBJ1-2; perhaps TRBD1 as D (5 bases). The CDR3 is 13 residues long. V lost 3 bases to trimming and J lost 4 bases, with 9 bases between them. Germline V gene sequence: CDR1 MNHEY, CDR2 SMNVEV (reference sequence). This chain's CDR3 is CASSLIGGYGYTF. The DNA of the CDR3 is TGTGCCAGCAGTTTGATTGGGGGCTATGGCTACACCTTC.

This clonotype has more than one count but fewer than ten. The CDR3 loop reads CSALGLGQGTADTQYF. CDR3 in DNA: TGCAGTGCCCTTGGCCTAGGACAGGGGACGGCAGATACGCAGTATTTT. The gene calls are TRBV20-1 and TRBJ2-3, with 9 bases that match TRBD1. With 6 bases clipped from V and 4 bases from J, the junction kept 14 bases outside the gene matches. This CDR3 has 16 amino acids. Germline CDR1 and CDR2: DFQATT and SNEGSKA (reference sequence).

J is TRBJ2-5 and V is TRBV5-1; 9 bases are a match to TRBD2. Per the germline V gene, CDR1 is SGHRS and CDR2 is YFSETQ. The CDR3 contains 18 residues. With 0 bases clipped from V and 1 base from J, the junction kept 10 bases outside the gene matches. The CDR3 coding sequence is TGCGCCAGCAGCTTGGATGCTAGGGCTAGCGGGGCCCAAGAGACCCAGTACTTC. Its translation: CASSLDARASGAQETQYF.

The CDR3 DNA reads TGTGCCAGCGGCACTCCGGGACAGACTACTAGCGGGCCGAGATGGAGGGAGCTGTTTTTT. It translates to CASGTPGQTTSGPRWRELFF. This rearrangement joins TRBV12-3 or TRBV12-4 to TRBJ2-2; 9 nucleotides align to TRBD2. The CDR3 spans 20 residues. The trim removed 8 bases at V and 9 bases at J, leaving 28 bases unmatched.

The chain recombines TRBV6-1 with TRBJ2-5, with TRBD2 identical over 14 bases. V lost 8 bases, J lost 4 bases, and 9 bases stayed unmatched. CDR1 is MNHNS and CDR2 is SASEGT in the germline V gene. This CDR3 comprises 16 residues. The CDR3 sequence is CASRLAGGHLGETQYF. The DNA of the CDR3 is TGTGCCAGCCGACTAGCGGGAGGGCACCTGGGAGAGACCCAGTACTTC.

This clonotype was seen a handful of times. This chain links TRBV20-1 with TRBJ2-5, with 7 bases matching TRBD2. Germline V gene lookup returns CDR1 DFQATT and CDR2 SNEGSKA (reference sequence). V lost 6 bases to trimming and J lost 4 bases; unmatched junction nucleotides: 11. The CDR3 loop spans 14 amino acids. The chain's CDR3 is CSAPQRDKGETQYF. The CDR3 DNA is TGCAGTGCCCCCCAGCGGGATAAAGGAGAGACCCAGTACTTC.

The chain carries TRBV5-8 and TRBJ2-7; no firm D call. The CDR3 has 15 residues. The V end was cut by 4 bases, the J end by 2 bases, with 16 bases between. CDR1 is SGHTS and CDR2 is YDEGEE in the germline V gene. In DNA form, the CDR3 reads TGTGCCAGCAGCCTCCTGGCTAGTGAAGCCTACGAGCAGTACTTC. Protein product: CASSLLASEAYEQYF.

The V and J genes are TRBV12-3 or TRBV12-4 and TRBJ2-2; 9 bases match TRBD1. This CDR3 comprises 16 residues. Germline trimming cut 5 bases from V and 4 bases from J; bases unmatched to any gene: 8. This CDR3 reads CASSVTGGGSTGELFF. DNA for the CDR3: TGTGCCAGCAGTGTCACAGGGGGCGGGAGCACCGGGGAGCTGTTTTTT.

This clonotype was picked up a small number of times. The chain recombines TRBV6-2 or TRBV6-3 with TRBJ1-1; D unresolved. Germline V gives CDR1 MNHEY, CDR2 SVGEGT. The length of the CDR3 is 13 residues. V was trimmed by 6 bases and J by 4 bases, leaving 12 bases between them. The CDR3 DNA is TGTGCCAGCAGCTCGGCCAGTGCCACTGAAGCTTTCTTT. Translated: CASSSASATEAFF.

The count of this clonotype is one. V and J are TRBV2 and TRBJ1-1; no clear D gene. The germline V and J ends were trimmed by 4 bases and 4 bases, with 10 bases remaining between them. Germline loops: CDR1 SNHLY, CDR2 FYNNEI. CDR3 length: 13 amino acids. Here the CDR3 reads CASSGSPRTEAFF. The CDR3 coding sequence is TGTGCCAGCAGTGGGTCGCCTCGCACTGAAGCTTTCTTT.

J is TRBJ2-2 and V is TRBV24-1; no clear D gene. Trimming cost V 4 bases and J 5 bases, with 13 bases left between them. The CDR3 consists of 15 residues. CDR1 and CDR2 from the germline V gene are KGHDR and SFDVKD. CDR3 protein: CATSESGVGTGELFF. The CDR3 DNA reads TGTGCCACCAGTGAATCTGGCGTAGGGACCGGGGAGCTGTTTTTT.